This record looks at one T cell receptor (beta chain) sequence and its context. Antigen: not known. CDR1 is SQVTM and CDR2 is ANQGSEA in the germline V gene. V was pared by 5 bases and J by 4 bases, with 5 bases of the junction left unmatched. This CDR3 region has 13 residues. This sample was included in a study of identical twins. Regarding the study as a whole: Twin pairs had excess sharing that was weaker in beta out-of-frame sequences. In monozygotic twins, models underestimated the sharing of out-of-frame TCR alpha.

All donors were healthy, and all were Caucasian. cDNA carried unique molecular identifiers, and a universal primer site was added by template switching. MiXCR, run by TCRdb on the 5' RACE reads, gives a single entry per CDR3 protein. Among a few hundred thousand distinct CDR3 sequences listed, around 20% were seen once. The sequence was collected from a middle-aged man in good health. The rearrangement joins TRBV29-1 to TRBJ1-1, with 9 bases fitting TRBD1. Material for sequencing was naive T cells sorted from blood. The CDR3 sequence is CSVSGQGGTEAFF. CDR3 in DNA: TGCAGCGTTTCGGGACAGGGTGGCACTGAAGCTTTCTTT.